This T cell receptor (beta chain) stems from a study of neoadjuvant anti-PD-1 for oral cavity cancer (TCRdb year 2021). About the study as a whole: Three to four biweekly doses of nivolumab at 3 mg/kg were mostly administered to patients before curative-intent surgical resection. A fourth nivolumab dose was given around day 43 to patients without progression, and definitive surgical resection was performed in those patients on days 50-56. The parent correlative cohort had around 11 patients and a response rate of about 31%. Responders were defined as patients with complete response, partial response or stable disease by RECIST 1.1; non-responders were defined as patients with progression. General findings and caveats noted by the study authors: Only three patients per response group were included in the TCR analyses, and the authors called for validation in larger cohorts. Larger post-treatment sizes of preexisting intratumoral clones correlated with greater tumor shrinkage, suggesting expansion of preexisting clones contributed to response. A higher pretreatment blood Treg/Th17 ratio correlated with both higher pretreatment blood TCRbeta clonality and lower post-treatment tumor TCRbeta clonality.

For survey sequencing of tumor libraries, mostly approximately 5.2 ug of input genomic DNA was used, and two replicates were run per sample. TCRbeta libraries were prepared with the immunoSEQ hsTCRbeta kit according to the manufacturer's instructions. The finished libraries were brought together in one pool at roughly 3 nM, which was then read using an Illumina NovaSeq 6000 S4 flow cell. The study's own analysis went as follows. The immunoSEQ Analyzer was used for raw data preprocessing and quality control. The analysis was restricted to productive rearrangements, with each unique CDR3 amino acid sequence defining a clonotype. Repertoire clonality was estimated as the Gini-Simpson index, which was calculated using the R package tcR. Gini indices were compared with Student's t test, and associations with tumor size change were assessed by Pearson correlation. In TCRdb, the immuneACCESS table is reduced to in-frame sequences with V and J assigned. These tables do not hold every clone; where another copy was compared, an unresolved V gene accounts for under half, and the others remain unexplained. That table furnishes V, J and clone size, whereas the DNA furnished D and trimming. The sample table holds tens of thousands of clones, of which under 55% were seen once. In total, the top ten clones hold less than 50% of the sample.

The CDR3 sequence holds 14 residues, the cysteine and phenylalanine included. Only the CDR3 DNA is retained, 42 bases long and in frame from the first base. Via the germline V gene, CDR1 is SGHVS and CDR2 FQNEAQ. V and J lose 5 bases and 6 bases, and a span of 14 bases separates them. On this clone: Its binding antigen is unknown. Base-call qualities are not available, and no considerably larger clone is one nucleotide away.

The intended sense of this specimen's time point label: after neoadjuvant nivolumab, at surgical resection. Patients were newly diagnosed with stage II-IVA oral cavity squamous cell carcinoma and had received no prior systemic or radiation treatment. Everyone in the cohort had locally advanced, HPV-negative oral cavity squamous cell carcinoma. Samples were obtained from a longitudinal correlative study of a single-arm phase II trial of neoadjuvant nivolumab in oral cavity squamous cell carcinoma. Subject-matched pre- and post-treatment PBMCs and tumors from three responders and three non-responders underwent genomic DNA-based TCRbeta sequencing. Genomic DNA was isolated from tumor tissue using the Maxwell RSC DNA from Tissue kit.

Here the sequenced sample was tumor tissue, taken after nivolumab (anti-PD-1) treatment. This TCR was sampled from a person aged 40 to 85 with oral cavity squamous cell carcinoma. The receptor chain draws on TRBV7-8 and TRBJ2-4; the D segment could be TRBD1, given 6 matching bases. The DNA sequence is as follows: TGTGCCAGCAGCCCCGGACAGACGATAAACATTCAGTACTTC. Its protein is CASSPGQTINIQYF.